This entry is about one T cell receptor (beta chain). Its target antigen remains unknown. Base qualities are not recorded, but no much larger clone differs from it by a single base. These data come from a study of T cell changes during pregnancy in multiple sclerosis (dated by TCRdb to about 2019). For the study in its entirety: The study looked at changes in the T cell repertoire across pregnancy in women with multiple sclerosis.

The CDR3 starts with the cysteine, ends with the phenylalanine, and has 16 residues. This entry keeps only the CDR3 DNA: 48 bases, framed from base 1. Trimming takes 0 bases off V and 4 bases off J; junction bases not matched to a gene: 5. Via the germline V gene, CDR1 is SGHRS and CDR2 YFSETQ. Libraries were prepared through the immunoSEQ multiplex PCR assay. This is the immuneACCESS table as TCRdb keeps it, with only in-frame sequences that have V and J called. A part of the clones is gone; compared with another copy, unresolved V genes explain less than half, and the rest is unexplained. The sample has about 62,000 clones on record, 80% to 90% of them singletons. Clones ranked in the top ten supply about 2.5% of the sample.

Rearrangement joined TRBV5-1 to TRBJ2-3, with TRBD2 matching 10 junction bases. The sequencing used peripheral blood, collected in the first trimester of pregnancy. The clonotype comes from a female donor with multiple sclerosis, enrolled in a pregnancy study. The nucleotide sequence is TGCGCCAGCAGCTTGGAACTAGCGGGAATAGCAGATACGCAGTATTTT. It translates to CASSLELAGIADTQYF.